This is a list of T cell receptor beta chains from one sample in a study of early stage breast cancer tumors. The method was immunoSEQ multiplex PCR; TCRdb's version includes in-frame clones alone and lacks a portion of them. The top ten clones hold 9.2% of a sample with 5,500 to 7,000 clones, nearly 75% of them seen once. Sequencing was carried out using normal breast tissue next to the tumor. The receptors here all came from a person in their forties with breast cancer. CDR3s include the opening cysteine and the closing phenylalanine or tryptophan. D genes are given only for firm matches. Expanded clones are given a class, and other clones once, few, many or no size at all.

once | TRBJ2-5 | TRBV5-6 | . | CASSPGSLASRKETQYF | TGTGCCAGCAGCCCAGGATCGCTAGCGTCCCGCAAAGAGACCCAGTACTTC
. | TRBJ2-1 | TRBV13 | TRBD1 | CASSFFGTGGGEQFF | TGTGCCAGCAGCTTTTTCGGGACAGGGGGTGGTGAGCAGTTCTTC
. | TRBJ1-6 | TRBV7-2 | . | CASRREADSPLHF | TGTGCCAGCAGACGGGAGGCTGACTCACCCCTCCACTTT
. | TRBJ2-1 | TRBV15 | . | CATSRDRAEQFF | TGTGCCACCAGCAGAGATAGGGCGGAGCAGTTCTTC
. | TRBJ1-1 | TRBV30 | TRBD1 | CAWSVRDRGRRAFF | TGTGCCTGGAGTGTACGAGACAGGGGCCGCCGCGCTTTCTTT
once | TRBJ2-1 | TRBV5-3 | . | CARSLESGAYNEQFF | TGTGCCAGAAGCTTGGAGTCGGGGGCGTATAATGAGCAGTTCTTC
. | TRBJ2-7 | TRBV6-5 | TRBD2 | CASSYYGTSGEQYF | TGTGCCAGCAGTTACTATGGGACTAGCGGTGAGCAGTACTTC
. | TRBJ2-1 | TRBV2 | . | CASTRVDEQFF | TGTGCCAGCACTCGCGTCGATGAGCAGTTCTTC
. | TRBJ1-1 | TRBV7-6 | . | CASSLGEGRPGAFF | TGTGCCAGCAGCCTGGGGGAGGGGAGGCCTGGGGCTTTCTTT
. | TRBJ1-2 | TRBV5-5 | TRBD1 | CASSLAPDRAYGYTF | TGTGCCAGCAGCTTGGCCCCTGACAGGGCCTATGGCTACACCTTC
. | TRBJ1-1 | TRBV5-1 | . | CASSRRLAGTEAFF | TGCGCCAGCAGCCGTCGCTTAGCTGGAACTGAAGCTTTCTTT
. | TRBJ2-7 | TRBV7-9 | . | CASSPSTPSYEQYF | TGTGCCAGCAGCCCGAGCACACCCTCCTACGAGCAGTACTTC
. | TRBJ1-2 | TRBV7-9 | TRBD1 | CASSHRDRGFGYTF | TGTGCCAGCAGCCACCGGGACAGGGGCTTTGGCTACACCTTC
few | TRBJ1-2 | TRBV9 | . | CASSANRDGYTF | TGTGCCAGCAGCGCTAACAGGGATGGCTACACCTTC
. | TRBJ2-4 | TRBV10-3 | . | CAISKDLAKNIQYF | TGTGCCATCAGCAAAGATTTGGCCAAAAACATTCAGTACTTC
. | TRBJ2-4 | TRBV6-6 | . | CASSGALAKNIQYF | TGTGCCAGCAGCGGGGCCCTAGCCAAAAACATTCAGTACTTC
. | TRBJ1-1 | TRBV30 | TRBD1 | CASYRGRTEAFF | TGTGCCTCTTACAGGGGGCGGACTGAAGCTTTCTTT
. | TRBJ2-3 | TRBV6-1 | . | CASSESQGTTDTQYF | TGTGCCAGCAGTGAATCACAGGGAACTACAGATACGCAGTATTTT
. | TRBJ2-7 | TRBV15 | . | CATSRDSLASYEQYF | TGTGCCACCAGCAGAGATTCCCTAGCGTCCTACGAGCAGTACTTC
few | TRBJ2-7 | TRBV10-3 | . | CAISESIVRGNVQYF | TGTGCCATCAGTGAGTCGATAGTGAGGGGAAATGTGCAGTACTTC
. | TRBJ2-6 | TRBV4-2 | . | CASSQQGYSGANVLTF | TGTGCCAGCAGCCAACAGGGGTACTCTGGGGCCAACGTCCTGACTTTC
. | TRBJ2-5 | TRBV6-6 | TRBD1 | CASSSGTGAYLETQYF | TGTGCCAGCAGTTCCGGGACAGGGGCCTATCTAGAGACCCAGTACTTC
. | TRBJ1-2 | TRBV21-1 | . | CASSKGNVRLEGYTF | TGTGCCAGCAGCAAAGGAAACGTCAGGTTGGAAGGCTACACCTTC
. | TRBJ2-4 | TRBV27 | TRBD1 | CASRSRQGALIQYF | TGTGCCAGCAGATCCCGTCAGGGGGCACTCATTCAGTACTTC
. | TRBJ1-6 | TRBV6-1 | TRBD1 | CASSEWDRGYNSPLHF | TGTGCCAGCAGTGAATGGGACAGGGGATATAATTCACCCCTCCACTTT